The 28 T cell receptor beta chains below all came from one sample that was sequenced in a study of cytomegalovirus exposure and HLA in healthy donors. PCR involved 60 Vbeta and 13 Jbeta primers. Some clones are missing from TCRdb's copy, which holds only in-frame ones; the method was immunoSEQ multiplex PCR. This table has approximately 220,000 clones, approximately 79% appearing once. Input material: PBMCs. The receptors were gathered from a male donor in good health and CMV-seronegative.

This clone was seen a few times. The chain combines TRBV7-8 with TRBJ1-6, with 7 nucleotides matching TRBD1. V lost 5 bases to trimming and J lost 7 bases; unmatched junction nucleotides: 11. Germline V CDR1 and CDR2: SGHVS, FQNEAQ. The CDR3 sequence is 16 residues long. For the CDR3, the DNA is TGTGCCAGCAGCCTGGACAGGCTCCCTCGCAATTCACCCCTCCACTTT. Its protein product is CASSLDRLPRNSPLHF.

The J gene is TRBJ2-1, the V gene TRBV7-2; 9 bases map to TRBD2. Trimming cost V 5 bases and J 0 bases; bases outside gene matches: 11. The germline V gene has CDR1 SGHTA and CDR2 FQGNSA. The CDR3 loop spans 18 amino acids. The CDR3 protein is CASSLYSSGARSYNEQFF. For the CDR3, the DNA is TGTGCCAGCAGCCTCTACTCTAGCGGGGCGCGCTCCTACAATGAGCAGTTCTTC.

In its sample, this clone was seen a few times. The chain recombines TRBV7-2 with TRBJ2-7, with 8 bases identical to TRBD2. The CDR3 totals 15 residues. V shed 4 bases and J 2 bases; nucleotides not matched to a gene: 7. Germline CDR1 is SGHTA and CDR2 is FQGNSA. CDR3 sequence (DNA): TGTGCCAGCAGCTCTCGGGGTAGCGGGGCCTACGAGCAGTACTTC. Translated: CASSSRGSGAYEQYF.

V gene TRBV5-1 combines with J gene TRBJ2-3, with a weak D call TRBD2 (7 bases). The germline V and J ends were trimmed by 4 bases and 6 bases, with 18 bases remaining between them. Looked up from germline, CDR1 is SGHRS and CDR2 is YFSETQ. The CDR3 spans 15 residues. CDR3 protein: CASSLGGDTGDTQYF. In nucleotides, the CDR3 is TGCGCCAGCAGCCTAGGGGGGGACACGGGGGATACGCAGTATTTT. Full variable domain (missing parts from reference TRBV5-1 and TRBJ2-3): KAGVTQTPRYLIKTRGQQVTLSCSPISGHRSVSWYQQTPGQGLQFLFEYFSETQRNKGNFPGRFSGRQFSNSRSEMNVSTLELGDSALYLCASSLGGDTGDTQYFGPGTRLTVL.

V is TRBV7-2 and J is TRBJ1-1; the match to TRBD1 covers 7 bases. The J segment lost 5 bases and the V segment lost 6 bases, leaving 9 bases of the junction unmatched. The V gene's germline CDR1 is SGHTA and CDR2 FQGNSA. This CDR3 has 14 residues. CDR3 residues: CASSFLQGRTEAFF. The CDR3 DNA reads as TGTGCCAGCAGTTTCTTACAGGGGCGGACTGAAGCTTTCTTT.

This rearrangement joins TRBV5-1 to TRBJ1-1; D is ambiguous. The ends were cut back, 4 bases at V and 5 bases at J, with 24 bases in the middle. CDR3 size: 17 residues. CDR1 is SGHRS and CDR2 is YFSETQ in the germline V gene. The CDR3 region has the DNA TGCGCCAGCAGCCCGGACCCTCGGGCGGGGATGGGAACTGAAGCTTTCTTT. The encoded protein is CASSPDPRAGMGTEAFF.

With respect to this clone: The sample has other DNA sequences that encode this CDR3 too. This chain uses TRBV7-2 with TRBJ2-5; no firm D call. Germline V lookup: CDR1 SGHTA, CDR2 FQGNSA. The V and J ends lost 4 bases and 5 bases respectively, with 5 bases between them. The CDR3 spans 11 residues. CDR3 DNA sequence: TGTGCCAGCAGCTCTCGGGAGACCCAGTACTTC. This codes for CASSSRETQYF.

The J gene is TRBJ1-2, the V gene TRBV2, with D possibly being TRBD1 (6 bases). This CDR3 spans 14 amino acids. Germline values: CDR1 SNHLY, CDR2 FYNNEI. The V end lost 4 bases, the J end lost 5 bases, and 14 bases lay between the germline ends. The CDR3 DNA reads TGTGCCAGCAGTGTCCGACAGGAAGAATATGGCTACACCTTC. Residues: CASSVRQEEYGYTF. Combining the CDR3 with reference TRBV2 and TRBJ1-2 gives the whole variable domain EPEVTQTPSHQVTQMGQEVILRCVPISNHLYFYWYRQILGQKVEFLVSFYNNEISEKSEIFDDQFSVERPDGSNFTLKIRSTKLEDSAMYFCASSVRQEEYGYTFGSGTRLTVV.

The chain is built from TRBV5-5 and TRBJ2-1; D call uncertain. In germline, CDR1 is SGHKS, CDR2 YYEKEE (reference sequence). The CDR3 has 13 residues. V lost 2 bases and J 3 bases, leaving 6 bases between the germline ends. CDR3 protein: CASSFRSYNEQFF. DNA of the CDR3: TGTGCCAGCAGCTTCCGCAGCTACAATGAGCAGTTCTTC.

The chain carries TRBV9 and TRBJ2-3; TRBD2 agrees at 7 bases. Germline CDR1 is SGDLS and CDR2 is YYNGEE. The CDR3 runs 16 residues. With 0 bases clipped from V and 0 bases from J, the junction kept 4 bases outside the gene matches. This chain's CDR3 is CASSVGAGVSTDTQYF. In DNA, the CDR3 is TGTGCCAGCAGCGTAGGTGCGGGAGTTAGCACAGATACGCAGTATTTT.

The CDR3: CASSQERTLRGADTQYF. DNA for the CDR3: TGCGCCAGCAGCCAAGAGCGTACGTTGCGGGGGGCAGATACGCAGTATTTT. V usage is TRBV4-3 and J usage is TRBJ2-3; 8 nucleotides align to TRBD2. Germline assignment: CDR1 LGHNA and CDR2 YSLEER. With V trimmed by 0 bases and J by 4 bases, 9 bases remained unmatched. This CDR3 has 17 residues.

The rearrangement uses TRBV19 and TRBJ1-1; D unclear. This CDR3 region has 16 residues. V lost 4 bases to trimming and J lost 1 base, with 16 bases between them. The germline CDR1 and CDR2 sequences are LNHDA and SQIVND (reference sequence). CDR3 loop: CASSTRHTSSNTEAFF. Here the CDR3 DNA reads TGTGCCAGTAGTACGAGACACACCTCGTCGAACACTGAAGCTTTCTTT.

The rearrangement links TRBV27 to TRBJ1-1; possibly TRBD1 for D (5 bases). Between the trimmed V and J ends, which lost 5 bases and 5 bases, there was a span of 24 bases. The CDR3 covers 17 residues. Germline V gene sequence: CDR1 MNHEY, CDR2 SMNVEV (reference sequence). The CDR3 loop reads CASSPRGTVGPITEAFF. The CDR3 nucleotides are TGTGCCAGCAGTCCCCGGGGGACCGTAGGGCCTATTACTGAAGCTTTCTTT.

This clone was detected only once. The rearrangement joins TRBV7-2 to TRBJ2-3; 9 nucleotides align to TRBD1. The length of the CDR3 is 15 residues. Germline V gives CDR1 SGHTA, CDR2 FQGNSA. V gave up 6 bases and J gave up 7 bases; unmatched junction bases: 11. In DNA form, the CDR3 reads TGTGCCAGCAGGAGCACAGGGGGCGCAACAAATACGCAGTATTTT. Residues: CASRSTGGATNTQYF.

This rearrangement joins TRBV7-3 to TRBJ1-1; perhaps TRBD1 as D (6 bases). Per the germline V gene, CDR1 is SGHTA and CDR2 is FQGTGA. V lost 5 bases and J 1 base, leaving 11 bases between the germline ends. The CDR3 has 14 amino acids. CDR3 protein: CASSTPGQNTEAFF. Here the CDR3 DNA reads TGTGCCAGCAGCACCCCGGGACAGAACACTGAAGCTTTCTTT.

The genes are TRBV7-8 and TRBJ2-7; 8 nucleotides align to TRBD1. The CDR3 spans 15 residues. The germline CDR1 and CDR2 sequences are SGHVS and FQNEAQ. The ends lost 0 bases at V and 3 bases at J; junction bases unmatched: 4. This CDR3 is CASSLAGTGGYEQYF. Written as DNA, the CDR3 is TGTGCCAGCAGCTTAGCCGGGACAGGAGGCTACGAGCAGTACTTC.

V gene TRBV29-1 combines with J gene TRBJ1-6; 7 bases fit TRBD1. The CDR3 loop spans 13 amino acids. J was trimmed by 9 bases and V by 4 bases; bases with no gene match: 6. In germline, CDR1 is SQVTM, CDR2 ANQGSEA. The CDR3 is CSVGDSRGSPLHF. CDR3 DNA: TGCAGCGTTGGGGACAGCAGGGGTTCACCCCTCCACTTT.

The chain has TRBV7-9 and TRBJ2-5, with 12 bases identical to TRBD2. Germline V gene lookup returns CDR1 SEHNR and CDR2 FQNEAQ (reference sequence). V was pared by 3 bases and J by 5 bases, with 4 bases of the junction left unmatched. The CDR3 contains 15 residues. CDR3: CASSFRLAGEETQYF. The CDR3 nucleotides read TGTGCCAGCAGCTTCCGACTAGCGGGAGAGGAGACCCAGTACTTC.

The CDR3 coding sequence is TGTGCCAGCAGCTTAGTAGGTCGGGGCTACGAGCAGTACTTC. This gives the protein CASSLVGRGYEQYF. The chain joins TRBV7-2 to TRBJ2-7, with D possibly matching TRBD2 (5 bases). V lost 1 base and J lost 3, with 10 bases in between. CDR1 is SGHTA and CDR2 is FQGNSA in the germline V gene. This CDR3 is 14 amino acids long.

V and J are TRBV10-1 and TRBJ2-4; tentatively, D is TRBD2 (6 bases). Trimming took off 2 bases at V and 0 bases at J, with 14 bases between the two ends. Germline values: CDR1 WNHNN, CDR2 SYGVQD (reference sequence). The CDR3 consists of 17 residues. The CDR3 DNA sequence: TGCGCCAGCAGTGAGGGGGACTTACGAATAGCCAAAAACATTCAGTACTTC. Its protein product is CASSEGDLRIAKNIQYF.

The V call is TRBV5-6, the J call TRBJ1-5; D possibly corresponds to TRBD1 (6 bases). This CDR3 is built from 12 residues. Germline CDR1 SGHDT, CDR2 YYEEEE. V gave up 0 bases and J gave up 13 bases, with 11 bases separating them. The CDR3 DNA follows: TGTGCCAGCAGCTTGGGGGGGACATCTCAGCATTTT. It encodes CASSLGGTSQHF.

The J gene is TRBJ1-4, the V gene TRBV30, with 8 bases fitting TRBD1. V was clipped by 8 bases and J by 4 bases; unmatched bases: 15. Germline values: CDR1 GTSNPN, CDR2 SVGIG (reference sequence). The CDR3 sequence is 16 residues long. CDR3: CAPPWSGQALNEKLFF. CDR3 bases: TGTGCCCCCCCGTGGTCGGGACAGGCGCTTAATGAAAAACTGTTTTTT.

This chain joins TRBV6-4 and TRBJ2-2, with 8 bases matching TRBD1. V dropped 6 bases and J dropped 4; count of bases not matched to a gene: 1. Germline values: CDR1 MRHNA, CDR2 SNTAGT. The CDR3 sequence is 13 residues long. CDR3 DNA: TGTGCCAGCAGGACAGGGGTCACCGGGGAGCTGTTTTTT. Encoded protein: CASRTGVTGELFF.

The chain links TRBV19 to TRBJ2-1, with D maybe TRBD1 (5 bases). The CDR3 runs 17 residues. The germline V gene encodes CDR1 LNHDA and CDR2 SQIVND (reference sequence). V dropped 3 bases and J dropped 5 bases, with 20 bases sitting between them. The CDR3 spells CASSILGHPGPNNEQFF. The CDR3 nucleotides are TGTGCCAGTAGTATCCTCGGACATCCCGGTCCAAACAATGAGCAGTTCTTC. Supplemented by reference TRBV19 and TRBJ2-1, the full variable domain reads DGGITQSPKYLFRKEGQNVTLSCEQNLNHDAMYWYRQDPGQGLRLIYYSQIVNDFQKGDIAEGYSVSREKKESFPLTVTSAQKNPTAFYLCASSILGHPGPNNEQFFGPGTRLTVL.

This clone appeared a single time. The gene calls are TRBV28 and TRBJ2-1; 7 bases match TRBD1. Germline CDR1 is MDHEN and CDR2 is SYDVKM. CDR3 length equals 16 residues. The V gene end was trimmed by 6 bases and the J gene end by 4 bases; junction bases not matched to a gene: 12. This chain's CDR3 is CASSVQQGFGYNEQFF. The CDR3 nucleotides read TGTGCCAGCAGCGTACAACAGGGGTTCGGGTACAATGAGCAGTTCTTC.

The chain uses TRBV27 and TRBJ2-7, with 7 bases that match TRBD1. The CDR3 runs 14 residues. V lost 5 bases, J lost 3 bases, and 7 bases stayed unmatched. CDR1 is MNHEY, CDR2 SMNVEV, per germline (reference sequence). The CDR3, as DNA: TGTGCCAGCAGTCTTATAGGGGGCATCTACGAGCAGTACTTC. Translated: CASSLIGGIYEQYF.

This chain joins TRBV5-6 and TRBJ2-7, with 9 bases matching TRBD1. V dropped 3 bases and J dropped 2; count of bases not matched to a gene: 3. CDR1 is SGHDT and CDR2 is YYEEEE in the germline V gene. The CDR3 totals 14 residues. The CDR3 DNA is TGTGCCAGCAGCTGGGGGACAGGGACCTACGAGCAGTACTTC. Translating gives CASSWGTGTYEQYF.

V and J are TRBV5-8 and TRBJ2-7; tentative D call: TRBD2 (6 bases). From germline, CDR1 is SGHTS and CDR2 YDEGEE. Trimming removed 5 bases from V and 4 bases from J, with 13 bases in between. The CDR3 has 13 residues. The CDR3 region has the DNA TGTGCCAGCAGTGGGGGTGCGGGGTACGAGCAGTACTTC. Translated: CASSGGAGYEQYF.